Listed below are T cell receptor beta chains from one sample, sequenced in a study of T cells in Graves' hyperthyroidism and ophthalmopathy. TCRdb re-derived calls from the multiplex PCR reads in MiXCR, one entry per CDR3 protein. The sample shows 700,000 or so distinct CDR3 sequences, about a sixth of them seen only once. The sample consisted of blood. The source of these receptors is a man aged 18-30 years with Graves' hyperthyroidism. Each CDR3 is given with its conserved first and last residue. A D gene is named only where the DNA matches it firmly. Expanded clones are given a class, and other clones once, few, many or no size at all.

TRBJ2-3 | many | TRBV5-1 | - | CASSLTLRPEDTQYF | TGCGCCAGCAGCTTAACCCTTAGACCCGAAGATACGCAGTATTTT
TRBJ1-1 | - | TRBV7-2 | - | CASSLSGNTGAFF | TGTGCCAGCAGCTTAAGTGGGAACACTGGAGCTTTCTTT
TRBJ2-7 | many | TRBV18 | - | CASSPQQGPEQYF | TGTGCCAGCTCACCACAACAGGGCCCCGAGCAGTACTTC
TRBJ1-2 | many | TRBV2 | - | CASSYYGAVYGYTF | TGTGCCAGCTCGTACTATGGGGCAGTCTATGGCTACACCTTC
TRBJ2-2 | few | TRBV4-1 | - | CASSQEVLNTGELFF | TGCGCCAGCAGCCAAGAAGTCTTAAACACCGGGGAGCTGTTTTTT
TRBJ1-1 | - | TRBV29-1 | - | CSVLKNTEAFF | TGCAGCGTCCTCAAGAACACTGAAGCTTTCTTT
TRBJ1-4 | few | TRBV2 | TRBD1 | CASNGQGASNEKLFF | TGTGCCAGCAACGGACAGGGCGCATCCAATGAAAAACTGTTTTTT
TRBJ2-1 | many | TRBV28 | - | CASSLRPGRINEQFF | TGTGCCAGCAGTTTGCGACCGGGACGGATCAATGAGCAGTTCTTC
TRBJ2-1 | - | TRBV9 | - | CASSVAGSGGMIHNEQFF | TGTGCCAGCAGCGTAGCTGGGTCGGGCGGGATGATCCACAATGAGCAGTTCTTC
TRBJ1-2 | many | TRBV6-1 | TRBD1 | CASSYEGGDGYTF | TGTGCCAGCAGTTACGAAGGGGGCGATGGCTACACCTTC
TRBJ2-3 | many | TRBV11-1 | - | CASSLQGGADTQYF | TGTGCCAGCAGCTTACAGGGAGGAGCAGATACGCAGTATTTT
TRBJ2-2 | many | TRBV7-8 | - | CASSFIWGTGELFF | TGTGCCAGCAGCTTCATCTGGGGAACCGGGGAGCTGTTTTTT
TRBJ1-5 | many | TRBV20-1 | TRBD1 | CSATQGVDWPQHF | TGCAGTGCTACCCAGGGGGTCGACTGGCCCCAGCATTTT
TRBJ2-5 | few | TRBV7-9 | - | CASSSGQGRIAGAERQETQYF | TGTGCCAGCAGCTCTGGACAGGGGCGGATAGCGGGAGCGGAAAGGCAAGAGACCCAGTACTTC
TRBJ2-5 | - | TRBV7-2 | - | CASSFDAETQYF | TGTGCCAGCAGCTTCGATGCAGAGACCCAGTACTTC
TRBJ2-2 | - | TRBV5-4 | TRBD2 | CASSAGLAGATGELFF | TGTGCCAGCAGCGCGGGACTAGCGGGAGCTACCGGGGAGCTGTTTTTT
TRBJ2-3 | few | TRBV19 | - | CASGEQPGDTQYF | TGTGCCAGTGGTGAACAGCCCGGGGATACGCAGTATTTT
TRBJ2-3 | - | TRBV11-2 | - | CASSPQGEDTQYF | TGTGCCAGCAGCCCCCAGGGCGAGGATACGCAGTATTTT
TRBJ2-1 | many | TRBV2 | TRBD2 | CASSDTLAGGPGEQFF | TGTGCCAGCAGTGACACACTAGCGGGAGGGCCAGGTGAGCAGTTCTTC
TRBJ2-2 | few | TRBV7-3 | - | CASSDSTGELFF | TGTGCCAGCAGCGACAGCACCGGGGAGCTGTTTTTT
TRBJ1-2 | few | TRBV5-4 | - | CASSFSRGADYGYTF | TGTGCCAGCAGCTTTTCGCGGGGCGCCGACTATGGCTACACCTTC
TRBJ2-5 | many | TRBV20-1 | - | CSGTGQYQETQYF | TGCAGTGGGACGGGACAATACCAAGAGACCCAGTACTTC
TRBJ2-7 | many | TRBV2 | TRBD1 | CASRPGQGGYEQYF | TGTGCCAGCAGACCGGGACAGGGAGGATACGAGCAGTACTTC
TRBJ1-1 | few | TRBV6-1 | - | CASSRYMNTEAFF | TGTGCCAGCAGCCGATACATGAACACTGAAGCTTTCTTT
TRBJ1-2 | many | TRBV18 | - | CASSPQKLETYGYTF | TGTGCCAGCTCACCACAGAAACTTGAGACGTATGGCTACACCTTC
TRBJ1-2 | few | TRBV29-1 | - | CSPMTVNGAYTF | TGCAGCCCGATGACAGTTAATGGTGCCTACACCTTC
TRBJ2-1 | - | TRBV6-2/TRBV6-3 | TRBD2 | CASSSDLVSGTSGYNEQFF | TGTGCCAGCAGTTCCGATTTGGTATCCGGGACTAGCGGCTACAATGAGCAGTTCTTC
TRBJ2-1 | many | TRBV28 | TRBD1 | CATDREDQSSYNEQFF | TGTGCCACGGACAGGGAAGATCAAAGCTCCTACAATGAGCAGTTCTTC
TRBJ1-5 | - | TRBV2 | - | CASSSGLPGTPVYSNQPQHF | TGTGCCAGCAGTTCGGGACTGCCCGGGACACCCGTTTATAGCAATCAGCCCCAGCATTTT
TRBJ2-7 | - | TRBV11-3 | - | CASSLFRATYEQYF | TGTGCCAGCAGCTTATTTCGGGCTACCTACGAGCAGTACTTC
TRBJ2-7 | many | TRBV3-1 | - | CASSQAGPGEQYF | TGTGCCAGCAGCCAAGCCGGTCCGGGCGAGCAGTACTTC
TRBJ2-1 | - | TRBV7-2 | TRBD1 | CASSTGTGVSGEQFF | TGTGCCAGCAGTACCGGGACAGGGGTATCGGGTGAGCAGTTCTTC
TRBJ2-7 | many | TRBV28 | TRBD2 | CASEYGGGGQTYEQYF | TGTGCCAGCGAATACGGGGGGGGAGGCCAAACCTACGAGCAGTACTTC
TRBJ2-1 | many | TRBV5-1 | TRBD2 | CASTLAGVYNEQFF | TGCGCCAGCACCCTAGCGGGAGTGTACAATGAGCAGTTCTTC
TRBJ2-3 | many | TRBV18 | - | CASSPGLVRSDTQYF | TGTGCCAGCTCACCAGGGTTGGTTAGGTCAGATACGCAGTATTTT
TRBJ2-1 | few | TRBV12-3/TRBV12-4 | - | CASSLQEREEQFF | TGTGCCAGCAGTTTACAGGAGAGGGAGGAGCAGTTCTTC
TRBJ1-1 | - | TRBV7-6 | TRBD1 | CASSPDPGGGRKAFF | TGTGCCAGCAGCCCAGATCCAGGGGGGGGGAGGAAAGCTTTCTTT
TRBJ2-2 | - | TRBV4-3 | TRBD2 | CASSQDRAGGPEWELFF | TGCGCCAGCAGCCAAGATAGGGCGGGAGGGCCGGAATGGGAGCTGTTTTTT
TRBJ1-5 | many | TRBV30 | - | CAWSVGDNQPQHF | TGTGCCTGGAGTGTAGGAGACAATCAGCCCCAGCATTTT
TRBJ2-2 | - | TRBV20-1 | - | CSARDVGPNTGELFF | TGCAGTGCTAGAGATGTAGGGCCAAACACCGGGGAGCTGTTTTTT
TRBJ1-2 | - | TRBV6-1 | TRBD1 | CASSAAGQAHGYTF | TGTGCCAGCAGTGCCGCGGGACAGGCCCATGGCTACACCTTC
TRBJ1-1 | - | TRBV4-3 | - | CASSQDQGIVANTEAFF | TGCGCCAGCAGCCAAGATCAGGGCATCGTCGCGAACACTGAAGCTTTCTTT
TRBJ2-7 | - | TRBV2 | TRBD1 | CASNPDRGDERYF | TGTGCCAGCAATCCGGACAGGGGGGACGAGCGGTACTTC
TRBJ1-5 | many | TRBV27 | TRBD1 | CASSWDRGPQLGNQPQHF | TGTGCCAGCAGTTGGGACAGGGGACCCCAATTGGGCAATCAGCCCCAGCATTTT
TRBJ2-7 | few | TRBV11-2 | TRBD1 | CASSLGDRGLGYEQYF | TGTGCCAGCAGCTTAGGGGACAGGGGGCTCGGCTACGAGCAGTACTTC
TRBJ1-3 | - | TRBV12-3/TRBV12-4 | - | CASRPISLSSGNTIYF | TGTGCCAGCAGACCAATCTCCCTGAGCTCTGGAAACACCATATATTTT
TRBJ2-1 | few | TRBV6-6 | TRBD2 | CASSYSISGSNEQFF | TGTGCCAGCAGTTACTCGATTAGCGGGAGTAATGAGCAGTTCTTC
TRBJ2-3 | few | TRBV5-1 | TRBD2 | CASSPPTSGRAEDTQYF | TGCGCCAGCAGCCCCCCCACTAGCGGGAGGGCCGAAGATACGCAGTATTTT
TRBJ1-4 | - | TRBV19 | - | CASSPRINEKLFF | TGTGCCAGTAGTCCACGGATTAATGAAAAACTGTTTTTT
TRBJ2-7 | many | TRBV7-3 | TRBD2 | CASSFLAGGPYEQYF | TGTGCCAGCAGCTTCTTAGCGGGAGGCCCCTACGAGCAGTACTTC
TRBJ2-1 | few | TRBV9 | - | CASSDPPGTAADGNEQFF | TGTGCCAGCAGCGACCCCCCGGGGACCGCTGCCGATGGCAATGAGCAGTTCTTC
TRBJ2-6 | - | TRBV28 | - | CASRTALPGANVLTF | TGTGCCAGCAGGACAGCGTTGCCGGGGGCCAACGTCCTGACTTTC
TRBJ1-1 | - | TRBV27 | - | CASSYLAGAGTEAFF | TGTGCCAGCTCTTACCTCGCCGGGGCCGGAACTGAAGCTTTCTTT
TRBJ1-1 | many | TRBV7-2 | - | CASSSSTNTEAFF | TGTGCCAGCAGCTCATCGACGAACACTGAAGCTTTCTTT
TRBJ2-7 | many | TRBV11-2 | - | CASSANRDSYEQYF | TGTGCCAGCAGCGCAAACAGGGATTCCTACGAGCAGTACTTC
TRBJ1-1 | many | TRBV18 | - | CASSPQQVNTEAFF | TGTGCCAGCTCACCCCAACAGGTGAACACTGAAGCTTTCTTT
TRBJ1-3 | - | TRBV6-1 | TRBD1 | CASSDRQGSSGNTIYF | TGTGCCAGCAGTGACCGACAGGGAAGCTCTGGAAACACCATATATTTT